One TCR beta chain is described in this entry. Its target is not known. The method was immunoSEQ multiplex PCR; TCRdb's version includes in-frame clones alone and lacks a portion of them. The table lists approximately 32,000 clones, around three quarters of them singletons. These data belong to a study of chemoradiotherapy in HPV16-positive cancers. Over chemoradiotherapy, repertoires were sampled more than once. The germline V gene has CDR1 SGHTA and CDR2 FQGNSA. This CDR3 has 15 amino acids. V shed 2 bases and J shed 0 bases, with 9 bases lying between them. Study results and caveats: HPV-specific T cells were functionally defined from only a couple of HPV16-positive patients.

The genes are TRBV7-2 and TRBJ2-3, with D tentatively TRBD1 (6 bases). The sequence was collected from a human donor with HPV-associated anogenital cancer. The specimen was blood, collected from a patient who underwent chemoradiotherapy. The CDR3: CASSLQQGSTDTQYF. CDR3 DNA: TGTGCCAGCAGCTTACAACAGGGTAGCACAGATACGCAGTATTTT.